The sequence of this T cell receptor beta chain was determined in a study of T cell changes during pregnancy in multiple sclerosis. Unmatched junction bases numbered 7, after V lost 0 bases and J lost 1 base. Germline CDR1 is SEHNR and CDR2 is FQNEAQ (reference sequence). The CDR3 totals 17 residues. Only in-frame clones appear in the TCRdb table, and some are missing; sequencing was by immunoSEQ multiplex PCR. Among tens of thousands of clones listed, 90% were seen once. This clone was detected only once. The material was peripheral blood, obtained in the third trimester of pregnancy. V is TRBV7-9 and J is TRBJ1-1, with 8 bases lining up with TRBD1. This sequence was found in a female donor in good health, enrolled as a control in a pregnancy study. The CDR3 DNA reads as TGTGCCAGCAGCTTAGCCACAGGGGGATGGGGGAACACTGAAGCTTTCTTT. This gives the protein CASSLATGGWGNTEAFF.